This T cell receptor (beta chain) was sequenced during a study of blood T cell repertoires in COVID-19. Study summary: Collection of acute and convalescent COVID-19 samples took place in the United States, Italy and Spain. PBMCs, B-cell-depleted T cells, or T cells were the source of the cDNA or gDNA that made up the material.

The CDR3 consists of 14 residues. The V end lost 5 bases, the J end lost 8 bases, and 13 bases lay between the germline ends. Germline-derived CDR1 and CDR2 are SGHTA and FQGNSA. The authors' processing: Estimated nucleated cell counts came from reference gene primer amplification. The method was immunoSEQ multiplex PCR; TCRdb's version includes in-frame clones alone and lacks a portion of them. V and J calls and clone size follow that table, whereas D and trimming were derived from the DNA. Among roughly 110,000 clones, 84% were seen once, and the ten largest hold about 4%. The source is a human donor in a cohort sampled during active COVID-19. The rearrangement joins TRBV7-2 to TRBJ1-6, with TRBD1 as a possible D gene (5 bases). The sample consisted of peripheral blood. CDR3 coding DNA: TGTGCCAGCAGCCCCAGGGTTCTGGATTCACCCCTCCACTTT. Its protein product is CASSPRVLDSPLHF.